This is a list of T cell receptor beta chains from one sample in a study of T cell repertoires in cytomegalovirus infection. One entry per CDR3 protein, called by TCRdb with MiXCR from the reads. The sample includes hundreds of thousands of distinct CDR3 sequences, approximately 24% of them seen just once. The sample comprised CD8+ T cells from PBMCs. The source of these receptors is a human donor in good health (CMV status not recorded). Some clones in this sample may be carry-over from other donors' samples. CDR3s include the opening cysteine and the closing phenylalanine or tryptophan. The D gene is left open where the match is weak. A row's size may be missing; if present it is once, few, many or a size class.

J	size	D	V	DNA	CDR3
TRBJ2-1	many	NA	TRBV7-2	TGTGCCAGCAGCTTCGTGGCAGTTTACAATGAGCAGTTCTTC	CASSFVAVYNEQFF
TRBJ1-1	many	NA	TRBV7-2	TGTGCCAGCAGCCCGTCGGACAGTTGGAACACTGAAGCTTTCTTT	CASSPSDSWNTEAFF
TRBJ1-6	NA	NA	TRBV6-2/TRBV6-3	TGTGCCAGCAGTTACTCGTCGGACGGGGAGGCCTCCTATAATTCACCCCTCCACTTT	CASSYSSDGEASYNSPLHF
TRBJ1-1	few	NA	TRBV9	TGTGCCAGCAGCGTTGCGAACACTGAAGCTTTCTTT	CASSVANTEAFF
TRBJ1-1	many	NA	TRBV7-9	TGTGCCAGCAGTCGAGGGGGGACTGAAGCTTTCTTT	CASSRGGTEAFF
TRBJ2-3	few	TRBD1	TRBV12-3/TRBV12-4	TGTGCCAGCAGTTTGTTTGGACAGGGGAGCACAGATACGCAGTATTTT	CASSLFGQGSTDTQYF
TRBJ2-4	NA	NA	TRBV7-9	TGTGCCAGCAGCTTAGCGCCCTGGTCAGTAGACATTCAGTACTTC	CASSLAPWSVDIQYF
TRBJ2-5	NA	TRBD1	TRBV29-1	TGCAGCGTGGTGGACCGGGACAGGGGGAAAGAGACCCAGTACTTC	CSVVDRDRGKETQYF
TRBJ1-5	NA	NA	TRBV13	TGTGCCAGCAGTTATCAATATCAGCCCCAGCATTTT	CASSYQYQPQHF
TRBJ1-1	few	TRBD1	TRBV19	TGTGCCAGTAGTACCCGGGACAGGGGAACTGAAGCTTTCTTT	CASSTRDRGTEAFF
TRBJ2-3	NA	NA	TRBV7-9	TGTGCCAGCAGGTCACCGTCAGATACGCAGTATTTT	CASRSPSDTQYF
TRBJ2-3	NA	NA	TRBV7-9	TGTGCCAGCAGCTTAGGATACAGGAGTGGGAGCACAGATACGCAGTATTTT	CASSLGYRSGSTDTQYF
TRBJ1-2	once	NA	TRBV20-1	TGCAGTGCCCCGTACAAGGGCAGCGGCTATGGCTACACCTTC	CSAPYKGSGYGYTF
TRBJ2-3	NA	NA	TRBV5-6	TGTGCCAGCAGCTTAGGGACACCGCGGTTGGCAGATACGCAGTATTTT	CASSLGTPRLADTQYF
TRBJ1-1	many	TRBD1	TRBV28	TGTGCCAGCAGTTTGCAACAGGGGCTGAACACTGAAGCTTTCTTT	CASSLQQGLNTEAFF
TRBJ1-4	few	NA	TRBV5-1	TGCGCCAGCAGCCCGACGGACCAGATTATCGACGAAAAACTGTTTTTT	CASSPTDQIIDEKLFF
TRBJ1-1	few	NA	TRBV19	TGTGCCAGTTTTGACAATTGGGACACTGAAGCTTTCTTT	CASFDNWDTEAFF
TRBJ1-2	NA	NA	TRBV14	TGTGCCAGCAGCCAAGATCTTAGGGGCGCGAGGGGCTACACCTTC	CASSQDLRGARGYTF
TRBJ1-1	many	NA	TRBV7-8	TGTGCCAGCAGCTTAGCGCTCAAATCGGACACTGAAGCTTTCTTT	CASSLALKSDTEAFF
TRBJ2-1	many	NA	TRBV7-6	TGTGCCAGCAGCGCAAGCCCTGCCGGGACAAACAATGAGCAGTTCTTC	CASSASPAGTNNEQFF
TRBJ2-5	NA	TRBD2	TRBV2	TGTGCCAGCAGCTGGCGGGGGGATGAGACCCAGTACTTC	CASSWRGDETQYF
TRBJ2-5	many	NA	TRBV7-9	TGTGCCAGCAGCCCCGGAGTGTGGCCAGAGACCCAGTACTTC	CASSPGVWPETQYF
TRBJ2-1	NA	TRBD2	TRBV3-1	TGTGCCAGCAGCCAAGATCCCCTCCTGACTAGCGGGGGGTACAATGAGCAGTTCTTC	CASSQDPLLTSGGYNEQFF
TRBJ2-3	NA	TRBD2	TRBV20-1	TGCAGTGGACCTTTTCCGGGACTAGCGGGGACAGATACGCAGTATTTT	CSGPFPGLAGTDTQYF
TRBJ1-1	few	NA	TRBV12-3/TRBV12-4	TGTGCCAGCGGTCGGGAGGAAGCTTTCTTT	CASGREEAFF